The sequence of this T cell receptor (beta chain) was determined in a study of T-cell memory formation after mild COVID-19. General study points: In second-wave clones peaking day 37, SARS-CoV-2 specificity remained unconfirmed. Clones that got smaller from day 15 to 85 had even CD4/CD8, while clones growing later tipped toward CD4+. Prior to infection, memory already included some responding clones, suggesting cross-reactive memory joined. CD8+ contracting clones occupied EMRA, while CD4+ ones occupied mainly CM and EM.

A single record per CDR3 protein comes from TCRdb applying MiXCR to the 5' RACE reads. This sample carries under 300,000 distinct CDR3 sequences, roughly 18% of them seen once, and the ten largest clones take roughly 23%. CDR3 length: 13 amino acids. The V gene lost 6 bases and the J gene lost 3 bases, with 11 bases spanning the gap. Per the germline V gene, CDR1 is KGHSH and CDR2 is LQKENI. This clonotype was picked up a small number of times. The antigen remains unidentified. This chain uses TRBV18 with TRBJ1-1; no reliable D call. This receptor was taken from a man aged 18 to 29 who had mild COVID-19 (a few samples of this study predate the infection). Cell type and time point are not known. The specimen was PBMCs or a T cell subset sorted from them (not recorded which). CDR3 in DNA: TGTGCCAGCTCTAGGGATGGCGACACTGAAGCTTTCTTT. Translation: CASSRDGDTEAFF.